A single sample gave rise to the 5 T cell receptor beta chains below, sequenced in a study of T cell repertoires in ileal Crohn's disease. This table comes from immunoSEQ multiplex PCR, and its TCRdb copy is limited to in-frame clones, with some not included. This table holds 5,500 to 8,500 clones, under 85% found once. Sequencing used ileal tissue. Receptors originate from an adult with Crohn's disease.

The rearrangement links TRBV30 to TRBJ2-7; D is possibly TRBD2 (6 bases). Trimming pared 2 bases from V and 2 bases from J, leaving 13 bases between. This CDR3 has 14 amino acids. The germline gives CDR1 GTSNPN, CDR2 SVGIG (reference sequence). The CDR3, as DNA: TGTGCCTGGAGTAGGAGCGGGCCTACCTACGAGCAGTACTTC. The encoded protein is CAWSRSGPTYEQYF.

As DNA, the CDR3 is TGTGCCAGCAGTGGGACAGGGGTTACAGATACGCAGTATTTT. It codes for CASSGTGVTDTQYF. The genes are TRBV6-5 and TRBJ2-3; 10 bases line up with TRBD1. This CDR3 is built from 14 residues. V dropped 5 bases and J dropped 3; count of bases not matched to a gene: 2. Germline assignment: CDR1 MNHEY and CDR2 SVGAGI.

The chain employs TRBV6-4 and TRBJ2-2; 9 nucleotides match TRBD2. This CDR3 has 16 residues. Germline V CDR1 and CDR2: MRHNA, SNTAGT. Trimming at V came to 0 bases and at J to 5 bases, leaving 4 bases not matched to a gene. CDR3 loop: CASSDSAGGPTGELFF. The CDR3 DNA reads TGTGCCAGCAGTGACTCGGCGGGAGGGCCGACCGGGGAGCTGTTTTTT.

The table lists this clone with a few counts. The sample carries other DNA sequences with the same CDR3. V and J are TRBV15 and TRBJ2-2; the D is unclear. V lost 4 bases to trimming and J lost 4 bases, with 7 bases between them. Germline assignment: CDR1 LNHNV and CDR2 YYDKDF (reference sequence). The CDR3 consists of 13 residues. Here the CDR3 reads CATSIQATGELFF. The CDR3 DNA follows: TGTGCCACCAGCATCCAAGCCACCGGGGAGCTGTTTTTT.

The chain employs TRBV14 and TRBJ2-2, with 9 positions matching TRBD1. The CDR3 covers 17 residues. J gave up 4 bases and V 4 bases, and 10 bases lay outside the gene matches. The V gene's germline CDR1 is SGHDN and CDR2 FVKESK. CDR3: CASSRYRDREVTGELFF. The CDR3 DNA sequence: TGTGCCAGCAGCCGATACCGGGACAGGGAAGTCACCGGGGAGCTGTTTTTT.